This T cell receptor (beta chain) was documented in a study of CD8+ T cells in alopecia areata. Study at large: Treatment of the treated patients consisted of oral tofacitinib, 5 to 10 mg twice daily. Tofacitinib lasted 6 to 18 months, then 6 months off drug.

Study-wide results and limits: Researchers reported that TCR sharing among patients proved less clear than in mice, possibly HLA-linked.

Alopecia areata patients gave lesional scalp punch biopsies and peripheral blood samples. The sequencing template was cDNA reverse transcribed from extracted RNA. Libraries were prepared by immunoSEQ multiplex PCR; TCRdb keeps only in-frame clonotypes and omits some of them. The sample gives more than 9,500 clones, 50% to 60% of which show up once; about 14% is in the top ten. Germline CDR1 MNHNS, CDR2 SASEGT. This CDR3 is 13 amino acids long. V lost 8 bases and J lost 1, with 12 bases in between. About this clone: Its antigen is still unknown.

This TCR was sampled from a human donor with alopecia areata. The sample taken for sequencing was skin. The chain joins TRBV6-1 to TRBJ2-7, with D hard to call. The CDR3 protein is CASWMMGSYEQYF. Written as DNA, the CDR3 is TGTGCCAGCTGGATGATGGGGTCCTACGAGCAGTACTTC.